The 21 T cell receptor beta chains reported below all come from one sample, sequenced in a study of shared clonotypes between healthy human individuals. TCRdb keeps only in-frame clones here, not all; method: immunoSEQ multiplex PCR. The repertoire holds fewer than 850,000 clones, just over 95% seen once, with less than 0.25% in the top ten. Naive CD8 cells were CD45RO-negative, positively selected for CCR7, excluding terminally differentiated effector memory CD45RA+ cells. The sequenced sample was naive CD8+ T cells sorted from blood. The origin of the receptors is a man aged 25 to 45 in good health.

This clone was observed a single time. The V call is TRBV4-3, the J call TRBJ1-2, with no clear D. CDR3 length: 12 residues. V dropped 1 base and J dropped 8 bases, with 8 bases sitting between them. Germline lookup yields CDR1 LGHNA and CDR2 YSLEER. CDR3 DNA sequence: TGCGCCAGCAGCCAAGGGGCCGGGGGCTACACCTTC. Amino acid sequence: CASSQGAGGYTF.

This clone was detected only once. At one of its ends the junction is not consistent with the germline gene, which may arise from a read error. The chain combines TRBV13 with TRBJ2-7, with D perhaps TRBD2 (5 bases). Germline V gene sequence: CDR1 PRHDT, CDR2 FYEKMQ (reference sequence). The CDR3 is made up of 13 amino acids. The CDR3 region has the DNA TGTGCCAGCAGCGTAGGGAGCTCCTACGAGCAGTACTTC. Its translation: CASSVGSSYEQYF. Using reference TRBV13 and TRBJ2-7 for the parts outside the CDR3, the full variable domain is AAGVIQSPRHLIKEKRETATLKCYPIPRHDTVYWYQQGPGQDPQFLISFYEKMQSDKGSIPDRFSAQQFSDYHSELNMSSLELGDSALYFCASSVGSSYEQYFGPGTRLTVT.

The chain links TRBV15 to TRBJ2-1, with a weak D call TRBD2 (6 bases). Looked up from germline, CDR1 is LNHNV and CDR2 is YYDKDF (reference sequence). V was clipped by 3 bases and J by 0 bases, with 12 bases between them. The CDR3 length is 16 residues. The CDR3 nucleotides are TGTGCCACCAGCAGCAGGGACTTTAGCTCCTACAATGAGCAGTTCTTC. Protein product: CATSSRDFSSYNEQFF.

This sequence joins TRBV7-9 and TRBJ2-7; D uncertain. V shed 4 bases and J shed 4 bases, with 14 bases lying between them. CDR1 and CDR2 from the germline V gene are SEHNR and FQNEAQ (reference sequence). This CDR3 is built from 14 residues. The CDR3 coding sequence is TGTGCCAGCAGCTCCCCACCACGGCCGTACGAGCAGTACTTC. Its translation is CASSSPPRPYEQYF.

As DNA, the CDR3 is TGTGCCAGCAGCCCCCGACTAGCGAGGGTCGATGAGCAGTTCTTC. Its protein is CASSPRLARVDEQFF. The chain couples TRBV7-9 to TRBJ2-1, with 8 bases lining up with TRBD2. The CDR3 runs 15 residues. J was trimmed by 8 bases and V by 5 bases; bases with no gene match: 11. The germline gives CDR1 SEHNR, CDR2 FQNEAQ (reference sequence). The whole variable domain, filled in from reference TRBV7-9 and TRBJ2-1, reads DTGVSQNPRHKITKRGQNVTFRCDPISEHNRLYWYRQTLGQGPEFLTYFQNEAQLEKSRLLSDRFSAERPKGSFSTLEIQRTEQGDSAMYLCASSPRLARVDEQFFGPGTRLTVL.

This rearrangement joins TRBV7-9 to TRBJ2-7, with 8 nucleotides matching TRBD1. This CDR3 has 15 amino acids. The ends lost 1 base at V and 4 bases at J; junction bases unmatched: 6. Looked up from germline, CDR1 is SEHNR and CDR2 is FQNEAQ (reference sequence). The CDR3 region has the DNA TGTGCCAGCAGCTTAGTAAGTGGACAGGGATACGAGCAGTACTTC. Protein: CASSLVSGQGYEQYF.

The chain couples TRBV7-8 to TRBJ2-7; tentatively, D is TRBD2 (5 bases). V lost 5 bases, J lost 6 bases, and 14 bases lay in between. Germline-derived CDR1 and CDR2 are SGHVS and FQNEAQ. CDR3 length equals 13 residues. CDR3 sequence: CASSPGIAGEQYF. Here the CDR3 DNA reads TGTGCCAGCAGCCCCGGGATAGCAGGCGAGCAGTACTTC.

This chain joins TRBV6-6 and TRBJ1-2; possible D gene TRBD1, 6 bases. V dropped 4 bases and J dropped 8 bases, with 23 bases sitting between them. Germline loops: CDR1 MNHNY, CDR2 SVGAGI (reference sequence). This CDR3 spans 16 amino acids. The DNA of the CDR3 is TGTGCCAGCAGTTCCTCCCAGTCAGGGGCAGGTGGGGGCTACACCTTC. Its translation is CASSSSQSGAGGGYTF.

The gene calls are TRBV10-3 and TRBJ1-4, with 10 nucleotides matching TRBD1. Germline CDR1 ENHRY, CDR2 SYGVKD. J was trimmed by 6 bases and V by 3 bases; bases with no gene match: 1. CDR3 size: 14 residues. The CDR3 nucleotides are TGTGCCATCAGTGACGGGACAGGGGATGAAAAACTGTTTTTT. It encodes CAISDGTGDEKLFF.

Here the CDR3 DNA reads TGTGCCAGCAGCCCCGCTTGGAACTCCTACGAGCAGTACTTC. The encoded protein is CASSPAWNSYEQYF. The V call is TRBV7-8, the J call TRBJ2-7, with unresolved D. V lost 5 bases and J lost 0, with 11 bases in between. Germline-derived CDR1 and CDR2 are SGHVS and FQNEAQ. This CDR3 spans 14 amino acids.

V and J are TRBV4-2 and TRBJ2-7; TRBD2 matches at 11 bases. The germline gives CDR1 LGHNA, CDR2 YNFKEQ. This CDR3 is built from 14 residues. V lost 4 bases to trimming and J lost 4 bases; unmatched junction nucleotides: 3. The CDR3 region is CASSPGTSGYEQYF. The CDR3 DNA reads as TGTGCCAGCAGCCCAGGGACTAGCGGTTACGAGCAGTACTTC.

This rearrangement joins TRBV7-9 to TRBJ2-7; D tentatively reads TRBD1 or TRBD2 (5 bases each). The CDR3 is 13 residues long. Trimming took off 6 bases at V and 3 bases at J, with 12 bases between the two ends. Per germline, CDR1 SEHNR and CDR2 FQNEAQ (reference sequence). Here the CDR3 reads CASSHRDDYEQYF. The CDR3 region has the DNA TGTGCCAGCAGTCATCGGGACGACTACGAGCAGTACTTC.

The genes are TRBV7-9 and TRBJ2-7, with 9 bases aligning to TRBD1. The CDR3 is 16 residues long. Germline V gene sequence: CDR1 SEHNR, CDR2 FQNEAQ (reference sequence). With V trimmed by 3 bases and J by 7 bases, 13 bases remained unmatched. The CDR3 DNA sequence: TGTGCCAGCAGCTTCGTACAGACAGGGGGTGCGGGGGAGCAGTACTTC. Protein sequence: CASSFVQTGGAGEQYF.

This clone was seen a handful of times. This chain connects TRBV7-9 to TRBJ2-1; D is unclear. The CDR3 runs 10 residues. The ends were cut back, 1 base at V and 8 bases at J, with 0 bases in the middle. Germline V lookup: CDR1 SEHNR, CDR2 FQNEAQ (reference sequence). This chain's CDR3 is CASSLDEQFF. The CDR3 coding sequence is TGTGCCAGCAGCTTAGATGAGCAGTTCTTC. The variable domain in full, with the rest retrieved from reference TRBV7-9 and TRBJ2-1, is DTGVSQNPRHKITKRGQNVTFRCDPISEHNRLYWYRQTLGQGPEFLTYFQNEAQLEKSRLLSDRFSAERPKGSFSTLEIQRTEQGDSAMYLCASSLDEQFFGPGTRLTVL.

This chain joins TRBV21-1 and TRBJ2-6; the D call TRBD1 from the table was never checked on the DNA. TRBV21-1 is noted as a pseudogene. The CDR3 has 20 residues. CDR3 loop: CASSKTVRGQADSGANVLTF. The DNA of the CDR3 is TGTGCCAGCAGCAAAACCGTAAGGGGACAGGCCGACTCTGGGGCCAACGTCCTGACTTTC.

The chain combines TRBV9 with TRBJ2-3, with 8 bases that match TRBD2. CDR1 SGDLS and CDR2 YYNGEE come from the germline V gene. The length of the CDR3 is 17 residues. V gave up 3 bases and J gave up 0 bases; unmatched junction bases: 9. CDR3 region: CASSAPTSGPSTDTQYF. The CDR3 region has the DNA TGTGCCAGCAGCGCCCCTACTAGCGGTCCGAGCACAGATACGCAGTATTTT.

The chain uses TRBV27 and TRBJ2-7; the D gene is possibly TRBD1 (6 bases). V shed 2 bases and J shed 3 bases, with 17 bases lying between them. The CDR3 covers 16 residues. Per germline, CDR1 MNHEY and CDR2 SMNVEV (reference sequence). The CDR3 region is CASSLLGALAHYEQYF. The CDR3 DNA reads TGTGCCAGCAGTTTACTGGGGGCCCTGGCCCACTACGAGCAGTACTTC.

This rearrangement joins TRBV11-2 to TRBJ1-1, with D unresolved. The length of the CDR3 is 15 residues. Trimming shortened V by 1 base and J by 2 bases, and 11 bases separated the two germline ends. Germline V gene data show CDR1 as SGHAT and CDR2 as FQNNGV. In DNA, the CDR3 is TGTGCCAGCAGCTTAGCCGGGTTTCTTAACACTGAAGCTTTCTTT. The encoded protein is CASSLAGFLNTEAFF.

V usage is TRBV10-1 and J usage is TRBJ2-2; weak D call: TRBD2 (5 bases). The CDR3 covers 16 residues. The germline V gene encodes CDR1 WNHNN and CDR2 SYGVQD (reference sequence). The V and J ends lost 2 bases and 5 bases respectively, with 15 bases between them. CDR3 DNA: TGCGCCAGCAGTGAGGGATCGAGCGGACCAACCGGGGAGCTGTTTTTT. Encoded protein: CASSEGSSGPTGELFF.

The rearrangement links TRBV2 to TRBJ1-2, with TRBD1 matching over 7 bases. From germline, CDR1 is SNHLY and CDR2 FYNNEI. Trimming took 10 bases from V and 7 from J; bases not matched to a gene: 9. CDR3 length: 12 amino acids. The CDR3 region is CATLESGGGYTF. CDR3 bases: TGTGCCACCCTAGAGTCAGGGGGTGGCTACACCTTC.

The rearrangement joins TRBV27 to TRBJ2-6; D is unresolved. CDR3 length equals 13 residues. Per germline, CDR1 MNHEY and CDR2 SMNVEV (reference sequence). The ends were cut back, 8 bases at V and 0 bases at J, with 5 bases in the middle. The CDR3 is CASRTSGANVLTF. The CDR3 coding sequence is TGTGCCAGCCGCACCTCTGGGGCCAACGTCCTGACTTTC.